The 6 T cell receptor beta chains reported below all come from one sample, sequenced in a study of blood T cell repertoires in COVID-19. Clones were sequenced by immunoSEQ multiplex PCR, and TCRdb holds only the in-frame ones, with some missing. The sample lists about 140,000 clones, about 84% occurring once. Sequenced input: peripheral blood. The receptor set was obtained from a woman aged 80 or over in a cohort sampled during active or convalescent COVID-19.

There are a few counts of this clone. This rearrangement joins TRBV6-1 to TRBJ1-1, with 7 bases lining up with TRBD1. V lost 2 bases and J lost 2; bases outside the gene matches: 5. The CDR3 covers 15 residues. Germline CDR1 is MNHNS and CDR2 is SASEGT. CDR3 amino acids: CASSENRGLNTEAFF. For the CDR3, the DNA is TGTGCCAGCAGTGAAAACAGGGGCCTTAACACTGAAGCTTTCTTT.

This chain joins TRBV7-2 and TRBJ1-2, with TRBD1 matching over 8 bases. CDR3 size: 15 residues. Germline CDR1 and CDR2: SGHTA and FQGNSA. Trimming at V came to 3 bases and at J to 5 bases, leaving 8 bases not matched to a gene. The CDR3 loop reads CASSLEPTGVYGYTF. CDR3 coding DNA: TGTGCCAGCAGCTTGGAACCGACAGGGGTTTATGGCTACACCTTC.

The CDR3 DNA is TGTGCCAGCAGTGGGCCGGGACAGGGGGCGAATGAGCAGTTCTTC. This sequence encodes CASSGPGQGANEQFF. The genes are TRBV6-6 and TRBJ2-1; 12 nucleotides line up with TRBD1. CDR3 length: 15 amino acids. The germline gives CDR1 MNHNY, CDR2 SVGAGI (reference sequence). Germline trimming cut 5 bases from V and 7 bases from J; bases unmatched to any gene: 6.

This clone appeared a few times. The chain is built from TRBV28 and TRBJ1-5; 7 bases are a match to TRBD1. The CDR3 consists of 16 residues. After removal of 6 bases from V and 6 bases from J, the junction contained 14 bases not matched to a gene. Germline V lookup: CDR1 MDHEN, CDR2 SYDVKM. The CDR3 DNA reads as TGTGCCAGCAGCCCCCTTTTGAGGGGGCCGGGTCAGCCCCAGCATTTT. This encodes CASSPLLRGPGQPQHF.

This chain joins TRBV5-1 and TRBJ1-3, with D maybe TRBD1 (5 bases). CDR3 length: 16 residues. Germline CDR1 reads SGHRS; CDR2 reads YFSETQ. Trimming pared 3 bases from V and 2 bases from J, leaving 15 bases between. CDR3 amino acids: CASSWGRITTGNTIYF. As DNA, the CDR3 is TGCGCCAGCAGCTGGGGCAGAATTACCACTGGAAACACCATATATTTT.

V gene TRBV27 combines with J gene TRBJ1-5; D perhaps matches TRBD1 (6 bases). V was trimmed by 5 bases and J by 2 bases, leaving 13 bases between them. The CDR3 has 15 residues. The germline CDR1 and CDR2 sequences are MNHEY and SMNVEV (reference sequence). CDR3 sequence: CASSGVGAGNQPQHF. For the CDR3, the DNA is TGTGCCAGCAGTGGGGTGGGGGCAGGCAATCAGCCCCAGCATTTT.